This is a list of T cell receptor beta chains from one sample in a study of cytomegalovirus exposure and HLA in healthy donors. Clones were read by immunoSEQ multiplex PCR, and TCRdb kept only the in-frame ones, dropping some. The sample has more than 200,000 clones, approximately 79% seen once; the top ten hold 1.5% to 2%. Sequencing used PBMCs. The receptors originated from a man aged 18 to 29 in good health and CMV-seronegative. The CDR3 runs from the conserved cysteine through the conserved F or W. Each record gives: V gene, D gene, J gene, CDR3 protein. D genes are given only for firm matches.

v_gene: TRBV6-5
d_gene: .
j_gene: TRBJ2-7
CDR3aa: CASSSGKGGSGYEQYF

v_gene: TRBV10-2
d_gene: .
j_gene: TRBJ1-2
CDR3aa: CASSERQWPVSYTF

v_gene: TRBV11-3
d_gene: TRBD2
j_gene: TRBJ2-7
CDR3aa: CASREEREVPYEQYF

v_gene: TRBV30
d_gene: .
j_gene: TRBJ2-2
CDR3aa: CAWSVLRQTVGYTGELFF

v_gene: TRBV7-8
d_gene: TRBD1
j_gene: TRBJ2-5
CDR3aa: CASTGRIGTVEETQYF

v_gene: TRBV7-9
d_gene: TRBD2
j_gene: TRBJ2-3
CDR3aa: CASSLTSGGAADTQYF

v_gene: TRBV2
d_gene: .
j_gene: TRBJ1-2
CDR3aa: CASSQGGWDYGYTF

v_gene: TRBV6-6
d_gene: .
j_gene: TRBJ1-1
CDR3aa: CASTPTLGSNTEAFF

v_gene: TRBV28
d_gene: .
j_gene: TRBJ1-1
CDR3aa: CASSANRVTEAFF

v_gene: TRBV28
d_gene: TRBD2
j_gene: TRBJ2-3
CDR3aa: CASISSGGPTDTQYF

v_gene: TRBV6-5
d_gene: TRBD1
j_gene: TRBJ1-1
CDR3aa: CASSYFGRGRDTEAFF

v_gene: TRBV27
d_gene: TRBD2
j_gene: TRBJ2-2
CDR3aa: CASSLGLAGITGELFF